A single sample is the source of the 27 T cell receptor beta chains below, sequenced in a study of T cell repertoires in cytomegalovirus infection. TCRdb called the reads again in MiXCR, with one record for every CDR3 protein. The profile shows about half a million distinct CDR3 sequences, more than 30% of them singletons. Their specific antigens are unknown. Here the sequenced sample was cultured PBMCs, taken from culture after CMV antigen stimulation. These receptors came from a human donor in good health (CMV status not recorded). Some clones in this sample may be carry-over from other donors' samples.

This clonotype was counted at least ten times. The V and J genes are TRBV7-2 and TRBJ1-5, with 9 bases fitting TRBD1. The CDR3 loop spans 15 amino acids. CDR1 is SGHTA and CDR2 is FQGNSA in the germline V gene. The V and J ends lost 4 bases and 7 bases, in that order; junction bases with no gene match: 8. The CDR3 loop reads CASSSQGTGYQPQHF. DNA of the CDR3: TGTGCCAGCAGCTCTCAAGGGACAGGGTACCAGCCCCAGCATTTT.

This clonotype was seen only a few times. The DNA of the CDR3 is TGTGCCAGCAGTCCCCCCCCGGCAGATACGCAGTATTTT. Protein: CASSPPPADTQYF. The chain has TRBV12-3 or TRBV12-4 and TRBJ2-3; no clear D. Trimming took off 5 bases at V and 4 bases at J, with 10 bases between the two ends. CDR3 length: 13 residues.

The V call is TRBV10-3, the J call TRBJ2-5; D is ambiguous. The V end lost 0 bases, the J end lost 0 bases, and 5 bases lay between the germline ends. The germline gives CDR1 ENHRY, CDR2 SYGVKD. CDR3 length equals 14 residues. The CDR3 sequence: CAISESIYQETQYF. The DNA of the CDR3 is TGTGCCATCAGTGAGTCAATATACCAAGAGACCCAGTACTTC.

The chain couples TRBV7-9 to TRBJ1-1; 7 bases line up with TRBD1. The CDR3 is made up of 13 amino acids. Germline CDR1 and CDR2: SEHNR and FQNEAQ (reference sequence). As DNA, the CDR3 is TGTACAGGCCAGGGGGAATTGAACACTGAAGCTTTCTTT. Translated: CTGQGELNTEAFF.

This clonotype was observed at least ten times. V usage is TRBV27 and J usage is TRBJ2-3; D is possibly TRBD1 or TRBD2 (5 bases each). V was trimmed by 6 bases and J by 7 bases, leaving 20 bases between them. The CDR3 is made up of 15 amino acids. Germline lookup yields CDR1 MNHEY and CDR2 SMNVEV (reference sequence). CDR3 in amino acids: CASSPNRDAVNTQYF. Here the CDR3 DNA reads TGTGCCAGCAGCCCGAACCGGGACGCAGTTAATACGCAGTATTTT.

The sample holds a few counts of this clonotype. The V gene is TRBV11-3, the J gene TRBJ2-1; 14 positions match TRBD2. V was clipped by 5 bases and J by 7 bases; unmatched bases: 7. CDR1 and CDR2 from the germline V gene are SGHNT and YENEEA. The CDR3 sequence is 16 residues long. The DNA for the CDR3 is TGTGCCAGCAGCAAGGGACTAGCGGGAGATCGGAATGAGCAGTTCTTC. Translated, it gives CASSKGLAGDRNEQFF.

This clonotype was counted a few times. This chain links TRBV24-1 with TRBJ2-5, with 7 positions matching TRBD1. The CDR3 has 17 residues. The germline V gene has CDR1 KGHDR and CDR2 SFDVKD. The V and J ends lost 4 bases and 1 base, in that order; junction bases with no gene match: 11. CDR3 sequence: CATSESPGQPIQETQYF. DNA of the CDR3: TGTGCCACCAGTGAATCTCCGGGACAGCCGATCCAAGAGACCCAGTACTTC.

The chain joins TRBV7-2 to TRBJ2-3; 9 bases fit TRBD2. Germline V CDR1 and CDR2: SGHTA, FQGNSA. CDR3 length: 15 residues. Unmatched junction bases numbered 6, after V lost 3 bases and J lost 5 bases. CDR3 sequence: CASSFVAGVGDTQYF. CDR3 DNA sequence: TGTGCCAGCAGCTTTGTAGCGGGAGTAGGAGATACGCAGTATTTT.

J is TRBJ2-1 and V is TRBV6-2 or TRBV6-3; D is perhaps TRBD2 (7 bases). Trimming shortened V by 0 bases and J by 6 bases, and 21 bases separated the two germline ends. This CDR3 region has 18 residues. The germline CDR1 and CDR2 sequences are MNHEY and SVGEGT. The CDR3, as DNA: TGTGCCAGCAGTTACTCGACAGGACTAGTCCCTACCGGCAATGAGCAGTTCTTC. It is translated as CASSYSTGLVPTGNEQFF.

Here the CDR3 DNA reads TGTGCCAGCAGCCCTAGCCTGGGTGAAAAACTGTTTTTT. Residues: CASSPSLGEKLFF. This chain joins TRBV7-2 and TRBJ1-4; D not certain. The CDR3 has 13 residues. V dropped 5 bases and J dropped 7 bases, with 11 bases sitting between them. Germline V gene sequence: CDR1 SGHTA, CDR2 FQGNSA.

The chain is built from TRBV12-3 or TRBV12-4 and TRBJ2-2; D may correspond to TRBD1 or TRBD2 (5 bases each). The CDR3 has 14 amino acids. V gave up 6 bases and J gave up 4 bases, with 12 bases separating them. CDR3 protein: CASSRDVSTGELFF. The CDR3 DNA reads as TGTGCCAGCAGCAGGGACGTTTCCACCGGGGAGCTGTTTTTT.

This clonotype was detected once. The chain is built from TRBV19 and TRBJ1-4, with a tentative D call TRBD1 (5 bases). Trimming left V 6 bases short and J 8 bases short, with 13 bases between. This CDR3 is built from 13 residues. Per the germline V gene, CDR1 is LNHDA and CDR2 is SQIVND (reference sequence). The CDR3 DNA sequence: TGTGCCAGTAGCAGGGATGGAAGCGAAAAACTGTTTTTT. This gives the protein CASSRDGSEKLFF.

CDR3 sequence reads: CASRTLTGINGYTF. The CDR3 nucleotides read TGTGCCAGCAGGACTCTGACAGGGATAAATGGCTACACCTTC. V gene TRBV28 combines with J gene TRBJ1-2, with 7 bases identical to TRBD1. The J segment lost 6 bases and the V segment lost 6 bases, leaving 10 bases of the junction unmatched. Germline V CDR1 and CDR2: MDHEN, SYDVKM. The length of the CDR3 is 14 residues.

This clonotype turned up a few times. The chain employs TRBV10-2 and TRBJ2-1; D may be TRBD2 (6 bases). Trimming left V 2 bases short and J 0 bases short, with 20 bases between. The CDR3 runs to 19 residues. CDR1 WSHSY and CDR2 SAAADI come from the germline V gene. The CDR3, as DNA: TGCGCCAGCAGTGAGAATCGGCTAGCGTATCAACGCTCCTACAATGAGCAGTTCTTC. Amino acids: CASSENRLAYQRSYNEQFF.

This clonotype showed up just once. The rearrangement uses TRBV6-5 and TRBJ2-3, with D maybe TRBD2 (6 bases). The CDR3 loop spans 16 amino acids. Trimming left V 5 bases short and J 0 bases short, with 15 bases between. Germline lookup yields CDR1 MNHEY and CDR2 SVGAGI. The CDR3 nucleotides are TGTGCCAGCAGTCGGGGGACCACCAGTAGCACAGATACGCAGTATTTT. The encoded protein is CASSRGTTSSTDTQYF.

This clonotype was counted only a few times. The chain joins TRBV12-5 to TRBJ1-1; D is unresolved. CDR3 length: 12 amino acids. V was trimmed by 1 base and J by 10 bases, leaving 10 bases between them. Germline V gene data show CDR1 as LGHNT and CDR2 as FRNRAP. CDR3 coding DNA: TGTGCTAGTGGTTTGGGCCTGAAGTTAGCTTTCTTT. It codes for CASGLGLKLAFF.

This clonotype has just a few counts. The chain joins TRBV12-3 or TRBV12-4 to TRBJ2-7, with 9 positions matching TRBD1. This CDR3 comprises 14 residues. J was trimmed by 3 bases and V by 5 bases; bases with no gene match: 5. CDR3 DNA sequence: TGTGCCAGCAGTAAGGGACAGGGAGTCTACGAGCAGTACTTC. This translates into CASSKGQGVYEQYF.

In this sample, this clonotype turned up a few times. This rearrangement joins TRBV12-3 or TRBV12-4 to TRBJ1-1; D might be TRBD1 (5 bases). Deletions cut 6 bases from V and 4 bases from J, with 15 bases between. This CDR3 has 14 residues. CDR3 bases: TGTGCCAGCAGGGGGGACGGGGAGGTCACTGAAGCTTTCTTT. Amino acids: CASRGDGEVTEAFF.

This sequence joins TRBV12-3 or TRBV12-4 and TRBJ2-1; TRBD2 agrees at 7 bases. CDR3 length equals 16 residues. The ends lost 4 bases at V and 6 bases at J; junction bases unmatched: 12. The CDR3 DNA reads TGTGCCAGCAGTTCCGGACTAGGAGTGAGGGTCAATGAGCAGTTCTTC. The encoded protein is CASSSGLGVRVNEQFF.

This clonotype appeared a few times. CDR3 residues: CASSPRTGDEQFF. The CDR3 DNA reads as TGTGCCAGCAGCCCTAGGACAGGGGATGAGCAGTTCTTC. The chain joins TRBV4-2 to TRBJ2-1; the match to TRBD1 covers 9 bases. The CDR3 is 13 amino acids. Germline CDR1 LGHNA, CDR2 YNFKEQ. Losses at the gene ends were 4 bases for V and 8 bases for J; bases not matched to a gene: 3.

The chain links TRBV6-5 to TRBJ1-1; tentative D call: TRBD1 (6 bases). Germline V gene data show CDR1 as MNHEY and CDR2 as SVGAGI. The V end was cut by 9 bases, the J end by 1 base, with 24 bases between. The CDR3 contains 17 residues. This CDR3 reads CASSNYYLGGANTEAFF. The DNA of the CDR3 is TGTGCCAGTAGTAACTATTACCTGGGGGGCGCGAACACTGAAGCTTTCTTT.

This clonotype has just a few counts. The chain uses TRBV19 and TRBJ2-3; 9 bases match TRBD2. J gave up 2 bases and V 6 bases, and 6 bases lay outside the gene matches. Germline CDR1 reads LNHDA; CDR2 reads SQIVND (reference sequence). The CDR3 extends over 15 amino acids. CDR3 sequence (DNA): TGTGCCAGTAGACAAGCGGGAGGCCTCACAGATACGCAGTATTTT. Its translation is CASRQAGGLTDTQYF.

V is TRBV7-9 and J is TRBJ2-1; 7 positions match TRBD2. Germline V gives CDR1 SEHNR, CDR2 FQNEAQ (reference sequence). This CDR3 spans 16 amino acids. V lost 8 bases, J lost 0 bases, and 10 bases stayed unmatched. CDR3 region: CASGFPAGASYNEQFF. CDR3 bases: TGTGCCAGCGGATTCCCTGCGGGAGCCTCCTACAATGAGCAGTTCTTC.

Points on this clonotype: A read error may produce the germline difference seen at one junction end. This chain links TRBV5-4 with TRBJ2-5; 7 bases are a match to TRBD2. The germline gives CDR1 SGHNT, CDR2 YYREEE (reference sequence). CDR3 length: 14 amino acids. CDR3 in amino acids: CASSPSLAEEIQYF. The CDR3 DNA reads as TGTGCCAGCAGCCCCAGTCTAGCGGAAGAGATCCAGTACTTC.

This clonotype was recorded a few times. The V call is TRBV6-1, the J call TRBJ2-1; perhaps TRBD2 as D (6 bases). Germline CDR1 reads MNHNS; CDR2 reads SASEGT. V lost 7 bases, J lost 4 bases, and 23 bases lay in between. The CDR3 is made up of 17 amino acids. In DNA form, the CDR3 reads TGTGCCAGCACAAAGCGGGCAGGGTCCCCTCTTTACAATGAGCAGTTCTTC. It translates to CASTKRAGSPLYNEQFF.

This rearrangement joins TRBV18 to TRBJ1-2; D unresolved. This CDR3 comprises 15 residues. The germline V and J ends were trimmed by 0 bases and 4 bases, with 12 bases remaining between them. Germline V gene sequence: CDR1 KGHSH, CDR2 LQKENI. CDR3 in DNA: TGTGCCAGCTCACCACCCGTGGCGAGCGGCTATGGCTACACCTTC. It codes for CASSPPVASGYGYTF.

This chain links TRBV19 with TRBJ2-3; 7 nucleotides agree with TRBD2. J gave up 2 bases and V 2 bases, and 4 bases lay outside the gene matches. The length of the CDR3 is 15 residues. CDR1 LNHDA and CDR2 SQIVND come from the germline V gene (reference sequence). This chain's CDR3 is CASSILAAATDTQYF. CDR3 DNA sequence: TGTGCCAGTAGTATACTAGCGGCCGCCACAGATACGCAGTATTTT. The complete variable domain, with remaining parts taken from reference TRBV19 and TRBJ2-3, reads DGGITQSPKYLFRKEGQNVTLSCEQNLNHDAMYWYRQDPGQGLRLIYYSQIVNDFQKGDIAEGYSVSREKKESFPLTVTSAQKNPTAFYLCASSILAAATDTQYFGPGTRLTVL.